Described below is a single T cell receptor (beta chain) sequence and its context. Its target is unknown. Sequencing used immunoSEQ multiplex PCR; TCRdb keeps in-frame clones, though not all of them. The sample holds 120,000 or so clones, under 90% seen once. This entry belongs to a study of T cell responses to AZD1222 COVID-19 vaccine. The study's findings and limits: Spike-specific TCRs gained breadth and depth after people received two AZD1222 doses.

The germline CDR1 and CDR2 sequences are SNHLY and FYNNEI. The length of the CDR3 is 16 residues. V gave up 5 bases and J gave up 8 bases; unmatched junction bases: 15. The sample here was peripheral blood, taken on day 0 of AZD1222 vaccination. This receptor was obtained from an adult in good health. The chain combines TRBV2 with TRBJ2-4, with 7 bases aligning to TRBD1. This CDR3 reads CASSKRPGRQGDIQYF. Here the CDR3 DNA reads TGTGCCAGCAGTAAAAGGCCAGGGCGCCAGGGGGACATTCAGTACTTC. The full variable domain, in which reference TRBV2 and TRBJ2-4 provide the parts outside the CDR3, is EPEVTQTPSHQVTQMGQEVILRCVPISNHLYFYWYRQILGQKVEFLVSFYNNEISEKSEIFDDQFSVERPDGSNFTLKIRSTKLEDSAMYFCASSKRPGRQGDIQYFGAGTRLSVL.